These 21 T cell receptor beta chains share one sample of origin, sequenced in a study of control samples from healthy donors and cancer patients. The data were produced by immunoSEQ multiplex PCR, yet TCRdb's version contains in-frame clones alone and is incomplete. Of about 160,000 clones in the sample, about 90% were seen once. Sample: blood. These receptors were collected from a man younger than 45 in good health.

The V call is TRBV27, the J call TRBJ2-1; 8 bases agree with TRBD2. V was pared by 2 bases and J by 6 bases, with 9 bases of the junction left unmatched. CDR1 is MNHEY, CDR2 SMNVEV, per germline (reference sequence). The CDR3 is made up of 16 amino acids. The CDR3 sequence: CASSLLSREGFNEQFF. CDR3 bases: TGTGCCAGCAGTTTACTGAGCCGGGAGGGTTTCAATGAGCAGTTCTTC.

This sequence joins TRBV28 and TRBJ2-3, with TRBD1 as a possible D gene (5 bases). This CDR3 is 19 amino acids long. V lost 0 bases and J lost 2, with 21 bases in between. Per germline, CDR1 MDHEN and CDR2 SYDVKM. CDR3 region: CASSLWGNRADTYTDTQYF. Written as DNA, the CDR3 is TGTGCCAGCAGTTTATGGGGAAACCGGGCGGACACTTACACAGATACGCAGTATTTT.

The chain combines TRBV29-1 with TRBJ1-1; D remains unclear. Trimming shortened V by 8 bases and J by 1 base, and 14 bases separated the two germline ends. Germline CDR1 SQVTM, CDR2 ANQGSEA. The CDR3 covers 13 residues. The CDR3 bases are TGCAGCCCCGCTGGTCCAGGGAACACTGAAGCTTTCTTT. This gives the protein CSPAGPGNTEAFF.

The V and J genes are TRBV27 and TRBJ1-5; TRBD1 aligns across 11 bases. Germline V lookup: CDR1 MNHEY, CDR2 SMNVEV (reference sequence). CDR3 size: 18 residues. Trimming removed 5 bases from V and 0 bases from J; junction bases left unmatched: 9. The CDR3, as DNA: TGTGCCAGCAGTCCCCTCGGACAGGGGGCGTCTAGCAATCAGCCCCAGCATTTT. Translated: CASSPLGQGASSNQPQHF.

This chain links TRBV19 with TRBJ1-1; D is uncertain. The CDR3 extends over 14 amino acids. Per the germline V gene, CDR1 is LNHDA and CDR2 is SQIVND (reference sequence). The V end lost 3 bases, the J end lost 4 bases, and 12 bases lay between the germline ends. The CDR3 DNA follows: TGTGCCAGTAGTATTCTCGATTTGAGCACTGAAGCTTTCTTT. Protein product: CASSILDLSTEAFF.

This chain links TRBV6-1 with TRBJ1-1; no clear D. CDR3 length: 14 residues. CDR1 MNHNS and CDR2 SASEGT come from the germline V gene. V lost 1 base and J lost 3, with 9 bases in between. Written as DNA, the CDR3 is TGTGCCAGCAGTGAAGGGTGGAGAGACACTGAAGCTTTCTTT. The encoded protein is CASSEGWRDTEAFF.

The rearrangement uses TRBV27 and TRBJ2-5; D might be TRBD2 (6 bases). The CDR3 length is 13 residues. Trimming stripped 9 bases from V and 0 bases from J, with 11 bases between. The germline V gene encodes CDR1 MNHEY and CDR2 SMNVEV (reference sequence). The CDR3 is CARGGGNQETQYF. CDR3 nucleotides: TGTGCCAGGGGGGGTGGAAACCAAGAGACCCAGTACTTC.

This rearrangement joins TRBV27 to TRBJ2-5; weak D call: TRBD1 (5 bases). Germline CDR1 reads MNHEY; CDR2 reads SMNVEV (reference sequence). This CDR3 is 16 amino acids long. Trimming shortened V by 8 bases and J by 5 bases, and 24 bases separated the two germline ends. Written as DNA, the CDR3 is TGTGCCAGCGGGCCTGGGGCAGGAAATTGGCGGGAGACCCAGTACTTC. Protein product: CASGPGAGNWRETQYF.

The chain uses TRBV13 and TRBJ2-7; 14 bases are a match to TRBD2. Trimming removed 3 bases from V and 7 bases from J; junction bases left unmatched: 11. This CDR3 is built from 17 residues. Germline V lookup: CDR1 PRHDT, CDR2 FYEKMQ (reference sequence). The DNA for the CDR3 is TGTGCCAGCAGCTTGGGACTAGCGGGGGCCCGTTCGTTGGAGCAGTACTTC. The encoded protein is CASSLGLAGARSLEQYF.

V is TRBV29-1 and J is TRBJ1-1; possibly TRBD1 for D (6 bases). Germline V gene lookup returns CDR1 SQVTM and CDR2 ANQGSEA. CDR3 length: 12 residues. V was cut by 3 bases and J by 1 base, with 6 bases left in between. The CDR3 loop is CSVDRGNTEAFF. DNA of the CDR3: TGCAGCGTTGACAGGGGGAACACTGAAGCTTTCTTT.

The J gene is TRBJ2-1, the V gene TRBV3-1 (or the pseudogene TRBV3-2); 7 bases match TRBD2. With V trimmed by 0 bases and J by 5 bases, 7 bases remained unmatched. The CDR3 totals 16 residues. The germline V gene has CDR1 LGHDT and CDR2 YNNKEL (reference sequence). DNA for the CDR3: TGTGCCAGCAGCCAAGAGGGGGGAGGGCCCCACAATGAGCAGTTCTTC. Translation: CASSQEGGGPHNEQFF.

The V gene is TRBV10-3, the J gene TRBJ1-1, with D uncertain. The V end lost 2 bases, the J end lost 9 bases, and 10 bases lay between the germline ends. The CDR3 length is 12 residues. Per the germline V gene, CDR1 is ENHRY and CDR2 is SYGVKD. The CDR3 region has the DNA TGTGCCATCAGTGAGGGGCAGTCAAAAGCTTTCTTT. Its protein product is CAISEGQSKAFF.

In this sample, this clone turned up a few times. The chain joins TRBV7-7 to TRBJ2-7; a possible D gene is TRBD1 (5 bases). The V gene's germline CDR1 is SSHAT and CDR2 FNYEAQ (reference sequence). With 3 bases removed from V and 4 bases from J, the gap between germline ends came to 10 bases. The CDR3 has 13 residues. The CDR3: CASSLGRAYEQYF. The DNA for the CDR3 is TGTGCCAGCAGCTTGGGCAGGGCGTACGAGCAGTACTTC.

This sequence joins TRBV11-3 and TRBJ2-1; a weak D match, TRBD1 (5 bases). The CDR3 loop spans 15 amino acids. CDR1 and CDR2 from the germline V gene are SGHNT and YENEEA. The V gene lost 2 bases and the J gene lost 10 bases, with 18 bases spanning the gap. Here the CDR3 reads CASSLNGPGLEEQFF. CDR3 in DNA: TGTGCCAGCAGCTTAAACGGGCCAGGGCTAGAGGAGCAGTTCTTC.

In DNA, the CDR3 is TGTGCCAGCAGCTTAGGCGGGACAGCCTACGAGCAGTACTTC. Amino acid sequence: CASSLGGTAYEQYF. The rearrangement joins TRBV11-1 to TRBJ2-7; D perhaps matches TRBD1 (7 bases). Germline V lookup: CDR1 SGHAT, CDR2 FQDESV (reference sequence). This CDR3 contains 14 residues. The V gene lost 1 base and the J gene lost 2 bases, with 9 bases spanning the gap.

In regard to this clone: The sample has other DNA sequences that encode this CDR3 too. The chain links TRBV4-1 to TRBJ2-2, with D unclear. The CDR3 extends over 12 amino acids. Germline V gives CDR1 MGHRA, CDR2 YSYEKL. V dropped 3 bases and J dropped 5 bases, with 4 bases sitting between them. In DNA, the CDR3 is TGCGCCAGCAGCCACTCTACCGGGGAGCTGTTTTTT. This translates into CASSHSTGELFF.

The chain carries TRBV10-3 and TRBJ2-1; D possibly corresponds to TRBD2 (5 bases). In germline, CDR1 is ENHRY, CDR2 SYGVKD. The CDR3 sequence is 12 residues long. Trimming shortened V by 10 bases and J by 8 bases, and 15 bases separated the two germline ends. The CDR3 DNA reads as TGTGCCACATTGGGCCGGGGTGATGAGCAGTTCTTC. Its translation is CATLGRGDEQFF.

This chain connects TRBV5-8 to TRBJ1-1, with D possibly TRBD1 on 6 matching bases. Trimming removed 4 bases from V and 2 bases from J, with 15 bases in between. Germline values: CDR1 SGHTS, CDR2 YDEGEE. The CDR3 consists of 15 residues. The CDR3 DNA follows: TGTGCCAGCAGCCTCCCGGACAGCCCAAACACTGAAGCTTTCTTT. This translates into CASSLPDSPNTEAFF.

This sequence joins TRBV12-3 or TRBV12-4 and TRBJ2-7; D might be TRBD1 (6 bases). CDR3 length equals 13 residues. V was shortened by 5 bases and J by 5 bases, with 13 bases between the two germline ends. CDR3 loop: CASSPRGPHEQYF. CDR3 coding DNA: TGTGCCAGCAGTCCCAGGGGTCCCCACGAGCAGTACTTC.

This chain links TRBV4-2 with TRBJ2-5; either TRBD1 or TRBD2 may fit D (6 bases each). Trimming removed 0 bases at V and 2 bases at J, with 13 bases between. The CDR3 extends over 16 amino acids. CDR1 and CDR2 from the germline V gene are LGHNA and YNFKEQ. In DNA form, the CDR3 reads TGTGCCAGCAGCCAAGATTACTTAGGGGGGCAAGAGACCCAGTACTTC. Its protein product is CASSQDYLGGQETQYF.

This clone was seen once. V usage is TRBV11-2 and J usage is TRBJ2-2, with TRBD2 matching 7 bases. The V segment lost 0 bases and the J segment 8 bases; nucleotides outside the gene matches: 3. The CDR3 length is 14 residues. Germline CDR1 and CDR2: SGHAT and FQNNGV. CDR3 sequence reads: CASSLEAGPGELFF. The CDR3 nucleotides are TGTGCCAGCAGCTTAGAAGCGGGACCGGGGGAGCTGTTTTTT. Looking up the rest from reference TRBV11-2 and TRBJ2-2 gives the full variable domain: EAGVAQSPRYKIIEKRQSVAFWCNPISGHATLYWYQQILGQGPKLLIQFQNNGVVDDSQLPKDRFSAERLKGVDSTLKIQPAKLEDSAVYLCASSLEAGPGELFFGEGSRLTVL.